The source of this T cell receptor (beta chain) is a study of PD-1 blockade in classical Hodgkin lymphoma. CDR1 and CDR2 from the germline V gene are MDHEN and SYDVKM. The CDR3 covers 14 residues. The V end was cut by 6 bases, the J end by 3 bases, with 14 bases between. The assay was immunoSEQ multiplex PCR, and TCRdb's table has in-frame clones only and misses some. The sample lists roughly 29,000 clones, 85% to 90% seen once, with 2.4% in the top ten. Indicated time point: cycle 4 day 1 (C4D1), after five to seven weeks of nivolumab. Following autologous stem cell transplantation, relapse occurred in every patient, and exposure to brentuximab vedotin varied. Starting with thawed PBMCs, CD4+ T cells were purified by magnetic negative selection.

Source: CD4+ T cells from blood, taken before the fourth cycle of nivolumab. The chain is built from TRBV28 and TRBJ2-5; D assignment may be TRBD1 or TRBD2 (7 bases each). This clonotype was sampled from a human donor with classical Hodgkin lymphoma. In DNA form, the CDR3 reads TGTGCCAGCAGCCCAGGGGGGAGGGAAGAGACCCAGTACTTC. As protein: CASSPGGREETQYF.